Described below is a single T cell receptor (beta chain) sequence and its context. The data were taken from a study of blood T cells in healthy people across ages. Study-level information: T cells yielded about one barcoded beta molecule per two cells through template switching.

Primers used in a second PCR of roughly 7 to 12 cycles were a sample-barcoded 5' primer and a J-beta primer mix. Through a template-switch adaptor with 12 random nucleotides, each cDNA molecule received a tag. TCRdb re-called the 5' RACE reads with MiXCR, one entry per CDR3 protein. The sample yields 1.5 million to 2 million distinct CDR3 sequences, around 42% seen once. The receptor was isolated from a human donor in good health. The sequencing input was blood.

CDR3 nucleotide sequence: TGCGCCAGCAGCTTGGTAGGACAGGGGTTTGATGAGCAGTTCTTC. This gives the protein CASSLVGQGFDEQFF. This chain uses TRBV5-1 with TRBJ2-1, with 9 nucleotides matching TRBD1. The CDR3 consists of 15 residues. Germline CDR1 and CDR2: SGHRS and YFSETQ. V was clipped by 0 bases and J by 8 bases; unmatched bases: 6.